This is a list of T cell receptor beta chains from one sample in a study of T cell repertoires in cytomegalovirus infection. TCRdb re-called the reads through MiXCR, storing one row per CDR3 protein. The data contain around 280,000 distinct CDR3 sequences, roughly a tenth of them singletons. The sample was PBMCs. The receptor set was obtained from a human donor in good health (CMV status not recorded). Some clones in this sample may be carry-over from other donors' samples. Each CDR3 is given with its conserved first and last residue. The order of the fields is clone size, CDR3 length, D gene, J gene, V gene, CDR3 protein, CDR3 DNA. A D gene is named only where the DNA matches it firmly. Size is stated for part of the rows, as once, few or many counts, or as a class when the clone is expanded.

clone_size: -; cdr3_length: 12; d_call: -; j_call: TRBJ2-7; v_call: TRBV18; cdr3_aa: CASSSPQGEQYF; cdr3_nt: TGTGCCAGCTCATCCCCACAGGGCGAGCAGTACTTC
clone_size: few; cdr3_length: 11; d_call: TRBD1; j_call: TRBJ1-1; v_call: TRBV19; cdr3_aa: CASKGQVRAFF; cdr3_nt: TGTGCCAGCAAGGGACAGGTTCGAGCTTTCTTT
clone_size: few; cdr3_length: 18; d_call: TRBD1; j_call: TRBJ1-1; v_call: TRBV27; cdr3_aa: CASSIGDRATPKDTEAFF; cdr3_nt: TGTGCCAGCAGTATAGGGGACAGGGCCACCCCAAAGGACACTGAAGCTTTCTTT
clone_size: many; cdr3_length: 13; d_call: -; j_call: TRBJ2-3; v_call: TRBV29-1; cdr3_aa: CSVEEGLADTQYF; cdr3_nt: TGCAGCGTCGAGGAAGGGTTGGCAGATACGCAGTATTTT
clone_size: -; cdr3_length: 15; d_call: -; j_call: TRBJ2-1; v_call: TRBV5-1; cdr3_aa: CASSLPGGILDEQFF; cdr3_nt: TGCGCCAGCAGCTTGCCAGGTGGGATATTGGATGAGCAGTTCTTC
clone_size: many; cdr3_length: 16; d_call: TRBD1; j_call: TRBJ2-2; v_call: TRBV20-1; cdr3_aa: CSARDPGQGLAGELFF; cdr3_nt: TGCAGTGCTAGAGATCCGGGACAGGGCCTGGCCGGGGAGCTGTTTTTT
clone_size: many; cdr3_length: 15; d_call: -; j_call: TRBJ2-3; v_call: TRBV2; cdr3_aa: CASSSEALGTDTQYF; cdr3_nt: TGTGCCAGCAGTTCAGAGGCCTTAGGCACAGATACGCAGTATTTT
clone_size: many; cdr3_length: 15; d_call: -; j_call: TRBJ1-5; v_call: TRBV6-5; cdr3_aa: CASSYSGTSNQPQHF; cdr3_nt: TGTGCCAGCAGTTACTCGGGGACGAGCAATCAGCCCCAGCATTTT
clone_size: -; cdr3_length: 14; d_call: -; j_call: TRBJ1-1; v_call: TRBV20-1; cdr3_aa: CSARAPGRNTEAFF; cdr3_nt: TGCAGTGCTAGAGCCCCGGGACGAAACACTGAAGCTTTCTTT
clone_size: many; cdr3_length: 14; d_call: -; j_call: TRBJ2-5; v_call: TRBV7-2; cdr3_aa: CASSLSSERETQYF; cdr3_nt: TGTGCCAGCAGCTTATCTAGCGAGAGGGAGACCCAGTACTTC
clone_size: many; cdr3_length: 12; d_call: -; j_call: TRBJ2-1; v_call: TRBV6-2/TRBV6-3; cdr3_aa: CASSYGSQGRFF; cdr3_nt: TGTGCCAGCAGTTACGGGAGCCAGGGGCGATTCTTC
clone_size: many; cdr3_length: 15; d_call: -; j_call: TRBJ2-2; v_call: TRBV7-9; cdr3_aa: CASSVIASNTGELFF; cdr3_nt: TGTGCCTCTTCTGTAATAGCTTCGAACACCGGGGAGCTGTTTTTT
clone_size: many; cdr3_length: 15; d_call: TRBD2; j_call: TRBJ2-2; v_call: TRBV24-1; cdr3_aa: CATSSGTHYTGELFF; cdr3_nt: TGTGCCACCAGTAGCGGGACTCACTACACCGGGGAGCTGTTTTTT
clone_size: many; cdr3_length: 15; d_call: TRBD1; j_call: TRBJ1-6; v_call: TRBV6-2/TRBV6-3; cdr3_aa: CASSYSGQSNSPLHF; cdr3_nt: TGTGCCAGCAGTTACTCGGGACAGTCAAATTCACCCCTCCACTTT
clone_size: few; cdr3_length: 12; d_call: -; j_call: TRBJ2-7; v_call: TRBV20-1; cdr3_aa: CSARRGDYEQYF; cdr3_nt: TGCAGTGCTAGGAGGGGGGACTACGAGCAGTACTTC
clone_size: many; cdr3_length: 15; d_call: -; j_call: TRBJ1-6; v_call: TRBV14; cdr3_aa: CASSPYAVRNSPLHF; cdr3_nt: TGTGCCAGCAGCCCATACGCGGTTAGAAATTCACCCCTCCACTTT
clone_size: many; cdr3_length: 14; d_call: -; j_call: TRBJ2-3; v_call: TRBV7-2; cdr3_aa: CASSLLGSRDTQYF; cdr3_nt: TGTGCCAGCAGCTTACTCGGGTCCCGAGATACGCAGTATTTT
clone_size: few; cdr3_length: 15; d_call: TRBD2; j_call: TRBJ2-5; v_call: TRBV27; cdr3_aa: CASSPGLVGQETQYF; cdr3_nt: TGTGCCAGCAGTCCAGGACTAGTTGGCCAAGAGACCCAGTACTTC
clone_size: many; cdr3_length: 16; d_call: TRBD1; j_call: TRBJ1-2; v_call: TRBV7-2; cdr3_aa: CASSRTPGTGGYGYTF; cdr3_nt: TGTGCCAGCAGCAGAACCCCCGGGACAGGGGGCTATGGCTACACCTTC
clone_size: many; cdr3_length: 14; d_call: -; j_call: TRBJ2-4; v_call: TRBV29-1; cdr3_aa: CSVADRLAKNIQYF; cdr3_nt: TGCAGCGTCGCGGACCGACTAGCCAAAAACATTCAGTACTTC
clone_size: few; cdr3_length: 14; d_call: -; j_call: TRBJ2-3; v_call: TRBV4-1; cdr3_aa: CASSQGLGTDTQYF; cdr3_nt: TGCGCCAGCAGCCAAGGCTTAGGGACAGATACGCAGTATTTT
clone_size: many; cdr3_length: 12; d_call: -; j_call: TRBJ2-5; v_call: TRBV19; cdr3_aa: CASSEAKETQYF; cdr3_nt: TGTGCCAGTAGTGAGGCTAAAGAGACCCAGTACTTC
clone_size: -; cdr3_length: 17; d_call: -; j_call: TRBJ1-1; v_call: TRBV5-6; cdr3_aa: CASSKKGWAVPDTEAFF; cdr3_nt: TGTGCCAGCAGCAAAAAAGGGTGGGCCGTACCCGACACTGAAGCTTTCTTT
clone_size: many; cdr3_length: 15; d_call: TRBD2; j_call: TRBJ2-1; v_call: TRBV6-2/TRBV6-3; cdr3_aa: CASQTSGEYYNEQFF; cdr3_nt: TGTGCCAGCCAGACTAGCGGGGAATACTACAATGAGCAGTTCTTC
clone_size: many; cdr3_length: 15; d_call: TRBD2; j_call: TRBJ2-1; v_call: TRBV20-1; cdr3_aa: CSARDLLAGMNEQFF; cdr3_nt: TGCAGTGCTAGAGACCTGCTAGCGGGGATGAATGAGCAGTTCTTC
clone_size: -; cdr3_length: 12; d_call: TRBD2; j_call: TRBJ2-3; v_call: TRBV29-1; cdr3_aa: CSGTSGTDTQYF; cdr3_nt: TGCAGCGGGACTAGCGGGACAGATACGCAGTATTTT
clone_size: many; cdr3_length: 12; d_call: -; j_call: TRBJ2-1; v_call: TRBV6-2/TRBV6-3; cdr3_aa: CASRTMGNEQFF; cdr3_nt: TGTGCCAGCAGAACTATGGGCAATGAGCAGTTCTTC
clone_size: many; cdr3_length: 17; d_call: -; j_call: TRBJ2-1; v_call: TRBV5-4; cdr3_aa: CASSEIMRDSDKNEQFF; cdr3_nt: TGTGCCAGCAGCGAAATTATGCGGGACAGCGATAAGAATGAGCAGTTCTTC
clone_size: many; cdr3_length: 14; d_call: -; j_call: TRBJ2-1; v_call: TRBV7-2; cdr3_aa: CASSLDSGRNEQFF; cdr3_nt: TGTGCCAGCAGCTTAGATTCAGGGCGGAATGAGCAGTTCTTC
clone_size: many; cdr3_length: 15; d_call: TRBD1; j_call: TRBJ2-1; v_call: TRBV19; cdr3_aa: CASSYSGQRYNEQFF; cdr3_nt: TGTGCCAGTAGTTATTCGGGACAGAGATACAATGAGCAGTTCTTC
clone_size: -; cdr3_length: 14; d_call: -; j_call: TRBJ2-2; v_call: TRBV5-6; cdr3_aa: CASTRGAETGELFF; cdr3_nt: TGTGCCAGCACCCGAGGGGCGGAGACCGGGGAGCTGTTTTTT
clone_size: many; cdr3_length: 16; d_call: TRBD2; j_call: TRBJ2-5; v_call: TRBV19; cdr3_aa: CASSPYSGAGGETQYF; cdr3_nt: TGTGCCAGTAGTCCCTATAGCGGGGCTGGGGGGGAGACCCAGTACTTC
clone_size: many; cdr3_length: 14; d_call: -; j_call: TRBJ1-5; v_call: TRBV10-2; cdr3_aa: CASSERQLNQPQHF; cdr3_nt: TGCGCCAGCAGTGAGCGGCAGCTCAATCAGCCCCAGCATTTT
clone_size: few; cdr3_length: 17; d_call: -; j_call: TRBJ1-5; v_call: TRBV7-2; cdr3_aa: CASSLVHQAGSNQPQHF; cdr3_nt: TGTGCCAGCAGCTTAGTTCACCAGGCGGGGAGCAATCAGCCCCAGCATTTT
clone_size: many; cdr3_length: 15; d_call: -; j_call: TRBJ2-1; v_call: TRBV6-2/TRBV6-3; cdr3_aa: CASTEPGVAYNEQFF; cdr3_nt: TGTGCCAGCACCGAGCCGGGGGTCGCCTACAATGAGCAGTTCTTC
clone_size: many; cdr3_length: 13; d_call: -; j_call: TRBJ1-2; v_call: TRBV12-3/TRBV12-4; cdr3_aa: CASSFLPNYGYTF; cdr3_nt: TGTGCCAGCAGTTTCCTTCCTAACTATGGCTACACCTTC
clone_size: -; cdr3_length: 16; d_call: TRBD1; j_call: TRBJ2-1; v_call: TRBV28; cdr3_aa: CASSPGQGFSYNEQFF; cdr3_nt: TGTGCCAGCAGCCCCGGACAGGGATTCTCCTACAATGAGCAGTTCTTC
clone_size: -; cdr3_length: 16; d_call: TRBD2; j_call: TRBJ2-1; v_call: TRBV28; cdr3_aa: CASSSDPPGTSDEQFF; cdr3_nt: TGTGCCAGCAGTTCCGATCCCCCCGGGACTAGCGATGAGCAGTTCTTC
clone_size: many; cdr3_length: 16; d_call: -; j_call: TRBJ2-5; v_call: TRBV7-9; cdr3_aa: CASSRSGRGRMETQYF; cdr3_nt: TGTGCCAGCAGCCGCTCTGGCAGGGGTCGTATGGAGACCCAGTACTTC
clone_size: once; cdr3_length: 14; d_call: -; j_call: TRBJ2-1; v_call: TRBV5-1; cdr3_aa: CTSSFGQTYNEQFF; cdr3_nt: TGCACCAGCAGCTTCGGCCAGACTTACAATGAGCAGTTCTTC
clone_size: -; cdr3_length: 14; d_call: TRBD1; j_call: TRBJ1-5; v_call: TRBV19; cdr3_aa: CASKSGQGDQPQHF; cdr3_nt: TGTGCCAGTAAATCCGGACAGGGGGATCAGCCCCAGCATTTT
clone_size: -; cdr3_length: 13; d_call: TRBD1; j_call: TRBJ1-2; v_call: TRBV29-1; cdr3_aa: CSTKPGTAYGYTF; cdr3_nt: TGCAGCACGAAACCCGGGACAGCCTATGGCTACACCTTC
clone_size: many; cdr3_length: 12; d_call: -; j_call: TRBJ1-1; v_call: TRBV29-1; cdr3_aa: CSVGWANTEAFF; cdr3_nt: TGCAGCGTTGGCTGGGCGAACACTGAAGCTTTCTTT
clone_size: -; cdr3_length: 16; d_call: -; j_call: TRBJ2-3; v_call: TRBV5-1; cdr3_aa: CASSRRPRDSTDTQYF; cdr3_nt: TGCGCCAGCAGCCGACGACCACGCGATAGCACAGATACGCAGTATTTT
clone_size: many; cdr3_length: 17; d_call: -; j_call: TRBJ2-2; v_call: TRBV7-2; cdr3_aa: CASSLWYRPSNTGELFF; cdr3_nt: TGTGCCAGCAGCTTATGGTACAGACCTTCCAACACCGGGGAGCTGTTTTTT
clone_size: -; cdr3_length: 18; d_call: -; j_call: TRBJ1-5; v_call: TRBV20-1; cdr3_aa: CSARPPGQPDYSNQPQHF; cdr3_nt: TGCAGTGCTAGACCGCCGGGGCAGCCGGATTATAGCAATCAGCCCCAGCATTTT
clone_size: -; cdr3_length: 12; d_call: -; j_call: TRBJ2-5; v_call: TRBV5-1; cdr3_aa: CASSITQETQYF; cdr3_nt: TGCGCCAGCAGTATAACCCAAGAGACCCAGTACTTC
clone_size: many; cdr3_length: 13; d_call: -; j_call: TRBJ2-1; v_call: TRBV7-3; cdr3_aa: CASSLTGRNEQFF; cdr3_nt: TGTGCCAGCAGCTTAACCGGTAGAAATGAGCAGTTCTTC
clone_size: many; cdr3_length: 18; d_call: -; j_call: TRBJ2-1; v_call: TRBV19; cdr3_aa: CASSIDSGLTAGRNEQFF; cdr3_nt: TGTGCCAGTAGTATAGATAGTGGGCTGACGGCGGGGCGGAATGAGCAGTTCTTC
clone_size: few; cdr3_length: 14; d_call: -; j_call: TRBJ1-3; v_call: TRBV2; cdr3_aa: CASSELTVRDTIYF; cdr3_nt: TGTGCCAGCAGTGAATTGACAGTACGCGACACCATATATTTT
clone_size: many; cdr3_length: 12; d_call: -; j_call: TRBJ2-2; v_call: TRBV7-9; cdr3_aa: CASTPNTGELFF; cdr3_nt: TGTGCCAGCACTCCGAACACCGGGGAGCTGTTTTTT